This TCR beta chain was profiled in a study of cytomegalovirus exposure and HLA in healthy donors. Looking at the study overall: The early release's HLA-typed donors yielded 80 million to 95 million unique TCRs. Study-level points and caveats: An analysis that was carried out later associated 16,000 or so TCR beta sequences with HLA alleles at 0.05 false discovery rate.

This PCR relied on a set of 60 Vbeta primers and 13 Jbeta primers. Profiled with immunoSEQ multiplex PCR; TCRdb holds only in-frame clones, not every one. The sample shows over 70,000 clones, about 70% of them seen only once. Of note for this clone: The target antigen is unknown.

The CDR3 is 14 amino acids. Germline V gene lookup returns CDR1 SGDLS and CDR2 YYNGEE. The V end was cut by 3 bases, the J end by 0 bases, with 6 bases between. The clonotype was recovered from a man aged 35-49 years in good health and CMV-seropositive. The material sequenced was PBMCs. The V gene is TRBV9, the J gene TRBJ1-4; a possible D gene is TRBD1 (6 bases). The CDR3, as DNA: TGTGCCAGCAGCGAGGGGGCAACTAATGAAAAACTGTTTTTT. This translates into CASSEGATNEKLFF.